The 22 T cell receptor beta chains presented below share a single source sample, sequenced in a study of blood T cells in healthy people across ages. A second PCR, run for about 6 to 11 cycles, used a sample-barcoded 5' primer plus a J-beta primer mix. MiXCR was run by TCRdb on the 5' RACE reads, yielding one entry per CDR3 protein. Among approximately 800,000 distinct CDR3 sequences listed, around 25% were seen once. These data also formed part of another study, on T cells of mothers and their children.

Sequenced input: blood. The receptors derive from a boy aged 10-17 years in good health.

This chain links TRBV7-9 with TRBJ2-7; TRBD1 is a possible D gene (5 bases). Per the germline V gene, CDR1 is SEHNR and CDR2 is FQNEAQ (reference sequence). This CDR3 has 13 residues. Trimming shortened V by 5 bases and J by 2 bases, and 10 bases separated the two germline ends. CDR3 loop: CASSKTETYEQYF. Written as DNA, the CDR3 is TGTGCCAGCAGCAAGACAGAGACCTACGAGCAGTACTTC.

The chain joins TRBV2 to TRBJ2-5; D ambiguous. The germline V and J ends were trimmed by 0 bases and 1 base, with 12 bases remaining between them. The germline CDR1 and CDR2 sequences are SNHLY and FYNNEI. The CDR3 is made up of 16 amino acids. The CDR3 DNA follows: TGTGCCAGCAGTGAAGCGCTTCACACGATCCAAGAGACCCAGTACTTC. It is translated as CASSEALHTIQETQYF.

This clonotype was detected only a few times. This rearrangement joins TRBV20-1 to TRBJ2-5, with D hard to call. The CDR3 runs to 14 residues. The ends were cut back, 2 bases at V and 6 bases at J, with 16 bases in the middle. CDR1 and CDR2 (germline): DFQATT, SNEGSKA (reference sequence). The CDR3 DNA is TGCAGTGCTAGACCTAATATAGGCCCGCAGACCCAGTACTTC. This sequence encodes CSARPNIGPQTQYF.

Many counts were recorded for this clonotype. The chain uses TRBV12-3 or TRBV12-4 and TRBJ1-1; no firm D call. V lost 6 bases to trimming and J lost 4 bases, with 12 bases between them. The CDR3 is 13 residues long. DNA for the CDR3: TGTGCCAGCAGCCTAAGAGGTGGCACTGAAGCTTTCTTT. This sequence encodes CASSLRGGTEAFF.

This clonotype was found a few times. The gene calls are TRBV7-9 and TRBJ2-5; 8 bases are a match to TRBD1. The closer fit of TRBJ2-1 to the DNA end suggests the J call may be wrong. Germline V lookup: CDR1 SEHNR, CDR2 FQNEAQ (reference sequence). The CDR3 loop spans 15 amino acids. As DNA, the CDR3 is TGTGCCAGCAGCCCCAACAGGGGGATAAGAGATGAGCAGTTCTTC. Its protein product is CASSPNRGIRDEQFF.

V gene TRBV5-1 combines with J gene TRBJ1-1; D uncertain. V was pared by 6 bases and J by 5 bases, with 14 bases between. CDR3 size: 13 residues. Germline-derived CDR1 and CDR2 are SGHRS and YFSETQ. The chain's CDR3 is CASKLSRGTEAFF. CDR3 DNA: TGCGCCAGCAAGCTTTCGAGAGGAACTGAAGCTTTCTTT. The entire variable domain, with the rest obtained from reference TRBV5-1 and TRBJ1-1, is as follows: KAGVTQTPRYLIKTRGQQVTLSCSPISGHRSVSWYQQTPGQGLQFLFEYFSETQRNKGNFPGRFSGRQFSNSRSEMNVSTLELGDSALYLCASKLSRGTEAFFGQGTRLTVV.

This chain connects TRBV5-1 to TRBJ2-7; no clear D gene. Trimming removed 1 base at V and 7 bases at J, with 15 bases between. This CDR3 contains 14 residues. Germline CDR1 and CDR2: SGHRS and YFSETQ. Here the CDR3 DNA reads TGCGCCAGCAGCTTGTCGGCAAGCACTCAAGAGCAGTACTTC. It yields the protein CASSLSASTQEQYF.

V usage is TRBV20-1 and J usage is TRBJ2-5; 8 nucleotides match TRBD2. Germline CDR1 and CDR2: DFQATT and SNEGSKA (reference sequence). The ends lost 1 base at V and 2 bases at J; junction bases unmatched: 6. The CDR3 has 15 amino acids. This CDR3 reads CSARVSGEIQETQYF. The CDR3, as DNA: TGCAGTGCTAGAGTTAGCGGGGAAATACAAGAGACCCAGTACTTC.

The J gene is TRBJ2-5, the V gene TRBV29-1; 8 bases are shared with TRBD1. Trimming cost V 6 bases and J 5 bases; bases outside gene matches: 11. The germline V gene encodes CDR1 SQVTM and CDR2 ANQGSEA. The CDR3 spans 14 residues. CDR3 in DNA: TGCAGCGTCATGGACAGGGTCGATTTGGAGACCCAGTACTTC. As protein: CSVMDRVDLETQYF.

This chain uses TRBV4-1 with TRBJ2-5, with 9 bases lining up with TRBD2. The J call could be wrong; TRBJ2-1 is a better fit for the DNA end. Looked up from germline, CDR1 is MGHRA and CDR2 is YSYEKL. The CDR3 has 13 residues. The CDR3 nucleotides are TGCGCCAGCAGCTCCTATAGCGGGGGAGAGCAGTTCTTC. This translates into CASSSYSGGEQFF.

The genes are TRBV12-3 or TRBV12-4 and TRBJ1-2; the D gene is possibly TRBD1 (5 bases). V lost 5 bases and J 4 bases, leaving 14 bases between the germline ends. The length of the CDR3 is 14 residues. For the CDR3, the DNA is TGTGCCAGCAGTACTATTCAGGGAAGCTATGGCTACACCTTC. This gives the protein CASSTIQGSYGYTF.

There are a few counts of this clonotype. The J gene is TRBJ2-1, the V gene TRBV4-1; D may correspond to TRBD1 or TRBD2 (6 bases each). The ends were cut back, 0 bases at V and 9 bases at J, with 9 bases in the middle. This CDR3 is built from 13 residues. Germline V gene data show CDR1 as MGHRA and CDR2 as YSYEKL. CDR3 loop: CASSQDGGLEQFF. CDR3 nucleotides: TGCGCCAGCAGCCAAGATGGGGGGCTTGAGCAGTTCTTC.

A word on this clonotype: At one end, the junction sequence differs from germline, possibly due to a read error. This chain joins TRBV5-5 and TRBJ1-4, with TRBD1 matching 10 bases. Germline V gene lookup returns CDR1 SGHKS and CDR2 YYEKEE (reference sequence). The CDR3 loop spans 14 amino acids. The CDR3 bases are TGTGCCAGCAGCTTTGGGACAGGGGATGAACAACTGTTTTTT. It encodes CASSFGTGDEQLFF.

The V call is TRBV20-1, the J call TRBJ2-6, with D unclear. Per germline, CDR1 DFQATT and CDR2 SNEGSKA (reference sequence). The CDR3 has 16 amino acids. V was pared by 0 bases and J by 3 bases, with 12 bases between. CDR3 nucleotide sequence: TGCAGTGCTAGAGATGTAGGCCGAGGTGGGGCCAACGTCCTGACTTTC. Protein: CSARDVGRGGANVLTF.

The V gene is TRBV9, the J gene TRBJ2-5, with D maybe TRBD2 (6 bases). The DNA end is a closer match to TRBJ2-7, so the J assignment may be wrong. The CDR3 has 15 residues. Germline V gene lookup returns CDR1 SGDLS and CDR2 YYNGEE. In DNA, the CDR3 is TGTGCCAGCAGCGTAGGGCGGGGTCTCTCCTACGAGCAGTACTTC. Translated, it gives CASSVGRGLSYEQYF.

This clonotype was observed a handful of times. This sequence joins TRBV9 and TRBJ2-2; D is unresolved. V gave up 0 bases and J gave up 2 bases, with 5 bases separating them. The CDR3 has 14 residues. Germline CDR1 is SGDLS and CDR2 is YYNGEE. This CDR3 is CASSVGPNTGELFF. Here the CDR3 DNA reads TGTGCCAGCAGCGTAGGACCTAACACCGGGGAGCTGTTTTTT.

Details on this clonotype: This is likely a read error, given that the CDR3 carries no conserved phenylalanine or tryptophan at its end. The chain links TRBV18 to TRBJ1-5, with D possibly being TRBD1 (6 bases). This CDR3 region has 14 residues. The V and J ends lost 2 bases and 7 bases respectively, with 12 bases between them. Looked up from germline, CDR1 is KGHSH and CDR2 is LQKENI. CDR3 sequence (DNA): TGTGCCAGCTCACCATACAGGGCAGACCAGCCCCAGCATGTT. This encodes CASSPYRADQPQHV.

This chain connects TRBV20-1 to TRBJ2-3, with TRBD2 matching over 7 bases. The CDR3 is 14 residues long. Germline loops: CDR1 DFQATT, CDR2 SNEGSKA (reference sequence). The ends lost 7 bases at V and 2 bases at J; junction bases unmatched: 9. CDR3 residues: CSVPRAGHTDTQYF. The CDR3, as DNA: TGCAGTGTTCCCCGAGCGGGGCACACAGATACGCAGTATTTT.

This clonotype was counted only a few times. This chain's CDR3 is CSARDLREGSPLHF. The CDR3 DNA reads TGCAGTGCTAGAGATCTACGGGAGGGTTCACCCCTCCACTTT. The J gene is TRBJ1-6, the V gene TRBV20-1; D not certain. Trimming left V 0 bases short and J 9 bases short, with 12 bases between. This CDR3 is 14 amino acids long. Germline V CDR1 and CDR2: DFQATT, SNEGSKA (reference sequence).

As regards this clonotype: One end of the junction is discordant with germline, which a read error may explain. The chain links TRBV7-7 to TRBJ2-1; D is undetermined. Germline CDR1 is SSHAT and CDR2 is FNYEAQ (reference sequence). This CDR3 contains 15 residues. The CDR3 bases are TGTGCTAGCAGCTTAGTGGCAGGCCCCTACAATGAGCAGTTCTTC. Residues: CASSLVAGPYNEQFF.

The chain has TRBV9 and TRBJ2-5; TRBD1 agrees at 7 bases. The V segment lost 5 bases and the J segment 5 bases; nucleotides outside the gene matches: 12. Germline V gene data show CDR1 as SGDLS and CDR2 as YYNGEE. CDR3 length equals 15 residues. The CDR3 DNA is TGTGCCAGCAGTAAGGCCTGGCAGGGGGACGAGACCCAGTACTTC. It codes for CASSKAWQGDETQYF. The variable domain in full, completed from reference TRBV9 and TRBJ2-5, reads DSGVTQTPKHLITATGQRVTLRCSPRSGDLSVYWYQQSLDQGLQFLIQYYNGEERAKGNILERFSAQQFPDLHSELNLSSLELGDSALYFCASSKAWQGDETQYFGPGTRLLVL.

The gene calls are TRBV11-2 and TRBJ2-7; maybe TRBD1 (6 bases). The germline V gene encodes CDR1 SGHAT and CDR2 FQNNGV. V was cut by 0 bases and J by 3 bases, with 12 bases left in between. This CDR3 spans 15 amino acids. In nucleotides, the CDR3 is TGTGCCAGCAGCTTAGATCAGGGGACGGGCTACGAGCAGTACTTC. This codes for CASSLDQGTGYEQYF.